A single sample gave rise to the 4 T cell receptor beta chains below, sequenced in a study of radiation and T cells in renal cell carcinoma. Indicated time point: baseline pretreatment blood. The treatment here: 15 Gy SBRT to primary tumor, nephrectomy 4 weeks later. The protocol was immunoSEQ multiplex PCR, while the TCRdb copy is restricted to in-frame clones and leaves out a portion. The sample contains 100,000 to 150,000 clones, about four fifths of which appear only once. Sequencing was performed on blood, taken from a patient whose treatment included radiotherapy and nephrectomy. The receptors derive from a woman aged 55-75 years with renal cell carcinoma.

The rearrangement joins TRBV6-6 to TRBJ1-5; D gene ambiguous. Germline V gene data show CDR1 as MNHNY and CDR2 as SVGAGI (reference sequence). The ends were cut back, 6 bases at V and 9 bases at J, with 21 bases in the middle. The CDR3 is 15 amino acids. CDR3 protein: CASRSYEGVLLPQHF. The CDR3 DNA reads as TGTGCCAGCAGAAGTTACGAGGGTGTCTTGTTGCCCCAGCATTTT.

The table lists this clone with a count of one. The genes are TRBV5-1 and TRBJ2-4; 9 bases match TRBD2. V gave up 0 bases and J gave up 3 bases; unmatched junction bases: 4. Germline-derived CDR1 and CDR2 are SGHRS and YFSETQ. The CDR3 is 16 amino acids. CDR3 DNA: TGCGCCAGCAGCTTGGAATTAGCGGGAGTCAAAAACATTCAGTACTTC. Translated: CASSLELAGVKNIQYF.

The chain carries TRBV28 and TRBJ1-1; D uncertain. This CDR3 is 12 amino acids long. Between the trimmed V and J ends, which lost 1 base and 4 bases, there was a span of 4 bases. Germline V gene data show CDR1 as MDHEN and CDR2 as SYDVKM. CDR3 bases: TGTGCCAGCAGTTTATATTTCACTGAAGCTTTCTTT. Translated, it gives CASSLYFTEAFF.

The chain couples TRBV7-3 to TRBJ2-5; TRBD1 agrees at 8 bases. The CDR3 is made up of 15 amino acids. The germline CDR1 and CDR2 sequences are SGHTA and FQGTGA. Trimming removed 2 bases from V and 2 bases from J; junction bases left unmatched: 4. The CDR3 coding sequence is TGTGCCAGCAGCTTAGCCGGGACAGGACAAGAGACCCAGTACTTC. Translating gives CASSLAGTGQETQYF.